The clone carrying this T cell receptor beta chain appeared a few times. The antigen is unknown. Sample-barcoded 5' priming and a J-beta primer mix drove a second PCR of roughly 7 to 11 cycles. Each TCR beta cDNA got a 12-nucleotide random molecular identifier. MiXCR, applied by TCRdb to the 5' RACE reads, yields one record per CDR3 protein. The repertoire holds 1,500,000 or so distinct CDR3 sequences, with 59% as singletons. The data were obtained in a study of blood T cells in healthy people across ages. Overall study findings and caveats: It was held that diversity estimates obtained from one million T cells represented underestimates. While age rose, TCR beta diversity per million T cells dropped in a roughly linear way.

Each donor was a healthy Caucasian individual from Russia, aged roughly 6 to 95. There are 12 residues in the CDR3. Germline CDR1 is DFQATT and CDR2 is SNEGSKA (reference sequence). The ends lost 6 bases at V and 5 bases at J; junction bases unmatched: 3. V and J are TRBV20-1 and TRBJ1-5, with 8 bases lining up with TRBD1. The sequenced sample consisted of blood. This clonotype was obtained from a man aged 18 to 30 in good health. The CDR3 region has the DNA TGCAGTGCCCAGACAGGGGATCAGCCCCAGCATTTT. Its protein is CSAQTGDQPQHF.